This TCR beta chain was sequenced in a study of blood T cell repertoires in COVID-19. As processed by the authors: How many nucleated cells were present was estimated from reference gene primer amplification. TCRdb's table, derived via immunoSEQ multiplex PCR, lists solely in-frame clones and lacks some. From that table come the V and J calls and clone size; the DNA was used to work out D and trimming. The sample shows approximately 150,000 clones, 87% of them seen only once. This CDR3 contains 16 residues. CDR1 and CDR2 from the germline V gene are SEHNR and FQNEAQ (reference sequence). J gave up 3 bases and V 4 bases, and 3 bases lay outside the gene matches. Participant ages covered about 18 to 100 years across about 25 US areas. Participants reported their clinical history, and cohort assignment relied on those reports. Recovery meant two consecutive negative NP/OP PCR tests, professional clearance, or resolved symptoms.

The chain recombines TRBV7-9 with TRBJ2-3; TRBD2 matches at 14 bases. The origin of this receptor is a man aged 60 to 75 who had recovered from COVID-19. The sample consisted of PBMCs or T cells enriched from blood (not recorded which). The chain's CDR3 is CASSSGLAGGTDTQYF. In nucleotides, the CDR3 is TGTGCCAGCAGCTCAGGACTAGCGGGGGGTACAGATACGCAGTATTTT.